Following are 17 T cell receptor beta chains from one sample sequenced in a study of blood T cell repertoires in COVID-19. TCRdb's copy holds only in-frame clones and misses some; the assay was immunoSEQ multiplex PCR. The table includes 250,000 or so clones, roughly 88% detected once. Sequencing was carried out using peripheral blood. The source is a woman aged 30 to 39 with COVID-19, enrolled during active disease.

The V call is TRBV11-2, the J call TRBJ2-2, with TRBD2 matching over 9 bases. The germline gives CDR1 SGHAT, CDR2 FQNNGV. V shed 8 bases and J 2 bases; nucleotides not matched to a gene: 6. The CDR3 sequence is 15 residues long. The CDR3 sequence is CASAGGTDNTGELFF. Written as DNA, the CDR3 is TGTGCCAGCGCGGGGGGGACAGATAACACCGGGGAGCTGTTTTTT. The complete variable domain, with remaining parts taken from reference TRBV11-2 and TRBJ2-2, reads EAGVAQSPRYKIIEKRQSVAFWCNPISGHATLYWYQQILGQGPKLLIQFQNNGVVDDSQLPKDRFSAERLKGVDSTLKIQPAKLEDSAVYLCASAGGTDNTGELFFGEGSRLTVL.

The rearrangement links TRBV6-2 or TRBV6-3 to TRBJ2-5, with D possibly TRBD2 on 6 matching bases. V shed 1 base and J shed 8 bases, with 8 bases lying between them. CDR3 length: 12 amino acids. CDR1 MNHEY and CDR2 SVGEGT come from the germline V gene. CDR3 nucleotides: TGTGCCAGCAGTTACTGGCGGGGAACCCAGTACTTC. Protein sequence: CASSYWRGTQYF.

The chain links TRBV28 to TRBJ2-5, with a tentative D call TRBD1 (7 bases). The ends were cut back, 10 bases at V and 2 bases at J, with 14 bases in the middle. The CDR3 contains 13 residues. Germline V gene sequence: CDR1 MDHEN, CDR2 SYDVKM. CDR3 amino acids: CATRRGRQETQYF. In nucleotides, the CDR3 is TGTGCCACCCGGAGGGGGCGTCAAGAGACCCAGTACTTC.

The CDR3 region is CASSLSGFEAFF. The CDR3 coding sequence is TGTGCCAGCTCACTCTCAGGATTCGAAGCTTTCTTT. The rearrangement joins TRBV18 to TRBJ1-1, with D uncertain. The CDR3 covers 12 residues. V was pared by 4 bases and J by 8 bases, with 11 bases between. Germline values: CDR1 KGHSH, CDR2 LQKENI.

The count of this clone is one. The chain uses TRBV12-3 or TRBV12-4 and TRBJ2-7, with D unresolved. The CDR3 contains 13 residues. Between the trimmed V and J ends, which lost 2 bases and 7 bases, there was a span of 12 bases. In DNA form, the CDR3 reads TGTGCCAGCAGTTTAATCAGCCCAGGTGAGCAGTACTTC. Protein sequence: CASSLISPGEQYF.

This chain joins TRBV5-1 and TRBJ2-2, with 9 bases identical to TRBD1. V dropped 3 bases and J dropped 7; count of bases not matched to a gene: 10. The CDR3 is 16 residues long. Germline CDR1 and CDR2: SGHRS and YFSETQ. CDR3 in amino acids: CASSSGDRARGGELFF. As DNA, the CDR3 is TGCGCCAGCAGCTCCGGGGACAGGGCCCGGGGCGGGGAGCTGTTTTTT.

Turning to this clone: This sample also contains other DNA sequences that code for the same CDR3. This chain joins TRBV27 and TRBJ1-5; TRBD1 matches 7 bases. Per the germline V gene, CDR1 is MNHEY and CDR2 is SMNVEV (reference sequence). V trimming: 2 bases; J trimming: 6 bases; junction bases outside the gene matches: 4. The CDR3 is made up of 14 amino acids. DNA for the CDR3: TGTGCCAGCAGTTTACGACAGGGTCGTCAGCCCCAGCATTTT. This translates into CASSLRQGRQPQHF.

The chain links TRBV19 to TRBJ1-1; 9 positions agree with TRBD1. The CDR3 contains 15 residues. J gave up 4 bases and V 6 bases, and 9 bases lay outside the gene matches. Looked up from germline, CDR1 is LNHDA and CDR2 is SQIVND (reference sequence). CDR3 DNA: TGTGCCAGTAGCCGGGACAGGGCCGGTAGCACTGAAGCTTTCTTT. It is translated as CASSRDRAGSTEAFF.

V is TRBV19 and J is TRBJ2-7; 8 bases map to TRBD2. Germline V gene data show CDR1 as LNHDA and CDR2 as SQIVND (reference sequence). Losses at the gene ends were 6 bases for V and 3 bases for J; bases not matched to a gene: 13. The CDR3 is 16 amino acids. Here the CDR3 DNA reads TGTGCCAGTAGCGGACGCCGGAGTAGCGGGGACTACGAGCAGTACGTC. This translates into CASSGRRSSGDYEQYV.

This clone has a handful of counts. V and J are TRBV4-3 and TRBJ1-1, with 9 bases matching TRBD1. This CDR3 spans 15 amino acids. The junction had 3 bases not matched to a gene; V was cut back by 0 bases and J by 4 bases. From germline, CDR1 is LGHNA and CDR2 YSLEER. The CDR3 DNA reads TGCGCCAGCAGCCAAGAGTGGACAGGGGTCACTGAAGCTTTCTTT. It yields the protein CASSQEWTGVTEAFF.

V gene TRBV28 combines with J gene TRBJ2-5, with unresolved D. The CDR3 has 14 residues. Germline V gene lookup returns CDR1 MDHEN and CDR2 SYDVKM. Trimming removed 3 bases at V and 1 base at J, with 9 bases between. CDR3 amino acids: CASSFLSSQETQYF. The CDR3, as DNA: TGTGCCAGCAGTTTTCTTTCGTCCCAAGAGACCCAGTACTTC. The full variable domain, in which reference TRBV28 and TRBJ2-5 provide the parts outside the CDR3, is DVKVTQSSRYLVKRTGEKVFLECVQDMDHENMFWYRQDPGLGLRLIYFSYDVKMKEKGDIPEGYSVSREKKERFSLILESASTNQTSMYLCASSFLSSQETQYFGPGTRLLVL.

This clone was counted a single time. The chain couples TRBV18 to TRBJ2-7; 11 positions match TRBD1. This CDR3 spans 15 amino acids. Germline values: CDR1 KGHSH, CDR2 LQKENI. The ends lost 0 bases at V and 3 bases at J; junction bases unmatched: 1. CDR3 sequence reads: CASSPPGQGVYEQYF. The CDR3 DNA sequence: TGTGCCAGCTCACCACCGGGACAGGGGGTCTACGAGCAGTACTTC.

The chain carries TRBV9 and TRBJ1-2; a possible D gene is TRBD1 (6 bases). The germline CDR1 and CDR2 sequences are SGDLS and YYNGEE. The CDR3 length is 15 residues. Trimming removed 3 bases from V and 6 bases from J, with 18 bases in between. The CDR3 nucleotides read TGTGCCAGCAGCGCTAGGGGGAGGGAATGGCATGGCTACACCTTC. It translates to CASSARGREWHGYTF.

The chain employs TRBV18 and TRBJ1-5, with 9 bases fitting TRBD1. This CDR3 is built from 16 residues. CDR1 is KGHSH and CDR2 is LQKENI in the germline V gene. V dropped 3 bases and J dropped 6; count of bases not matched to a gene: 9. CDR3 amino acids: CASSPPNGQGSQPQHF. The CDR3, as DNA: TGTGCCAGCTCACCTCCGAACGGACAGGGGAGTCAGCCCCAGCATTTT. Full variable domain (missing parts from reference TRBV18 and TRBJ1-5): NAGVMQNPRHLVRRRGQEARLRCSPMKGHSHVYWYRQLPEEGLKFMVYLQKENIIDESGMPKERFSAEFPKEGPSILRIQQVVRGDSAAYFCASSPPNGQGSQPQHFGDGTRLSIL.

The rearrangement links TRBV5-8 to TRBJ1-2; D not certain. Trimming left V 7 bases short and J 4 bases short, with 5 bases between. CDR3 length: 10 amino acids. CDR1 is SGHTS and CDR2 is YDEGEE in the germline V gene. The CDR3, as DNA: TGTGCCAGCCCGTTCTATGGCTACACCTTC. It specifies CASPFYGYTF.

V and J are TRBV14 and TRBJ1-2, with 11 bases lining up with TRBD1. This CDR3 region has 17 residues. Trimming took 4 bases from V and 3 from J; bases not matched to a gene: 10. CDR1 and CDR2 (germline): SGHDN, FVKESK. CDR3 bases: TGTGCCAGCAGCCCAGGACAGGGGGCGAGTGTTTACTATGGCTACACCTTC. Protein: CASSPGQGASVYYGYTF.

The V and J genes are TRBV3-1 (or the pseudogene TRBV3-2) and TRBJ2-1, with D hard to call. The CDR3 has 9 residues. CDR1 is LGHDT and CDR2 is YNNKEL in the germline V gene (reference sequence). V was shortened by 4 bases and J by 10 bases, with 2 bases between the two germline ends. The CDR3 spells CASSPEQFF. The CDR3 DNA reads TGTGCCAGCAGCCCGGAGCAGTTCTTC.